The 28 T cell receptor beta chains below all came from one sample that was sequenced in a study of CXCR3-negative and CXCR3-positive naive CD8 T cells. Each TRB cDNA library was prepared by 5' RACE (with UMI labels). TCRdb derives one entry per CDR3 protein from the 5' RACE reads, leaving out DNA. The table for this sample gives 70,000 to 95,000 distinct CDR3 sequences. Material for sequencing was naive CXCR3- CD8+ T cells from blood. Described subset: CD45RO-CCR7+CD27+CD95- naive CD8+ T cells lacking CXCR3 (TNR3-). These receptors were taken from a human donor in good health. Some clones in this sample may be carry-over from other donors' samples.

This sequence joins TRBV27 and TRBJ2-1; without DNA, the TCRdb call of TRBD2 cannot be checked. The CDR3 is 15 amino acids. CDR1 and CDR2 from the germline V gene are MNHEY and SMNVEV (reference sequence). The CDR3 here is CASSPRGVGDNEQFF.

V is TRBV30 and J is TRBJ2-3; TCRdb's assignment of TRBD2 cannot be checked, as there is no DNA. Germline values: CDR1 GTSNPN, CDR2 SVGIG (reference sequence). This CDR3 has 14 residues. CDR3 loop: CAWTLAGGADTQYF.

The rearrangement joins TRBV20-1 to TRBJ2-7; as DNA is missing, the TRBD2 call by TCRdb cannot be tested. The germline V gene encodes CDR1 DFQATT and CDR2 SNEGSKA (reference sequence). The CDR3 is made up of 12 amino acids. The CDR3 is CSARDMGHEQYF.

The CDR3 sequence is CASSLGQGHEQYF. The chain has TRBV12-3 or TRBV12-4 and TRBJ2-7; TCRdb indicates TRBD1, and absent DNA this call remains unverified. The length of the CDR3 is 13 residues.

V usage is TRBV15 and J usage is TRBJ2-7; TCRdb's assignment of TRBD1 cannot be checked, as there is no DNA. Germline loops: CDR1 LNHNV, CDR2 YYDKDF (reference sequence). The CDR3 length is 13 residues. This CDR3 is CATSRVIGDEQYF.

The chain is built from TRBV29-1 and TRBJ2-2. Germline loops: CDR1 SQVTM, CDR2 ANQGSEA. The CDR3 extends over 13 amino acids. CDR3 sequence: CSVGVDNTGELFF.

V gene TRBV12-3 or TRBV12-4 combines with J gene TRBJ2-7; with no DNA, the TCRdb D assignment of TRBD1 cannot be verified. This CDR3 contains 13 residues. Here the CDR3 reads CASRGDRVYEQYF.

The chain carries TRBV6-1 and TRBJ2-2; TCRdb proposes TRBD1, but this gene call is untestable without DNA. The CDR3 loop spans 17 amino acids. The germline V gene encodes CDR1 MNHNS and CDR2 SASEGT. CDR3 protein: CASGPTGGFANTGELFF.

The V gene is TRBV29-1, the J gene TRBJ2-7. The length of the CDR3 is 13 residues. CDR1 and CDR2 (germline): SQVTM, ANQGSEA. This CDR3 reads CSVKVGSSYEQYF.

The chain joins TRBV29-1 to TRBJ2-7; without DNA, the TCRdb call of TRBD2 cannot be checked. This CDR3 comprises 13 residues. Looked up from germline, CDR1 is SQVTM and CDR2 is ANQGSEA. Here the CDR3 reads CSVVEASRNEQYF.

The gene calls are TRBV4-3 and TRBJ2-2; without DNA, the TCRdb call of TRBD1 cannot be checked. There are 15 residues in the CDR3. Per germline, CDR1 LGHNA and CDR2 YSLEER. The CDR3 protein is CASSSQLGDTGELFF.

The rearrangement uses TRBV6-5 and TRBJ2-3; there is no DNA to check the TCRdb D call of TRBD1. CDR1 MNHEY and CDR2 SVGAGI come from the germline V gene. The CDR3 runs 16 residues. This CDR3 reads CASSYSVGQGADTQYF.

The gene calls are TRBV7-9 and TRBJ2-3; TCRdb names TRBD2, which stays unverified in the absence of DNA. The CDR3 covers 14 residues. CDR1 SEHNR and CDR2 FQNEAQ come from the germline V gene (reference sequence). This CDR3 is CASRQGSSGDTQYF.

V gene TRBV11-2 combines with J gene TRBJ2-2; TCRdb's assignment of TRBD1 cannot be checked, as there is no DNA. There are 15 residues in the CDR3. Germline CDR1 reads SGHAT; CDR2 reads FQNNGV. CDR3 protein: CASSSIQGGRRELFF.

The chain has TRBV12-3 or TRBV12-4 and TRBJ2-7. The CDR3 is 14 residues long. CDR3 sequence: CASSFAGYENEQYF.

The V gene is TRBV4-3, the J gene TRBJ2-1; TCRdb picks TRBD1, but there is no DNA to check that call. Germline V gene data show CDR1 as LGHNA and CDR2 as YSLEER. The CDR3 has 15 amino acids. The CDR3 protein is CASSLRQDPYNEQFF.

CDR3 sequence: CSARGDSRGYNEQFF. The genes are TRBV29-1 and TRBJ2-1; TCRdb selects TRBD2, and the lack of DNA leaves this call unchecked. CDR1 and CDR2 from the germline V gene are SQVTM and ANQGSEA. There are 15 residues in the CDR3.

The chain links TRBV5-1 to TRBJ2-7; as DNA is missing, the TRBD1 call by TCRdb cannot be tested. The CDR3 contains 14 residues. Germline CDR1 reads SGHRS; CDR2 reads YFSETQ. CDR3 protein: CASSLRGGSYEQYF.

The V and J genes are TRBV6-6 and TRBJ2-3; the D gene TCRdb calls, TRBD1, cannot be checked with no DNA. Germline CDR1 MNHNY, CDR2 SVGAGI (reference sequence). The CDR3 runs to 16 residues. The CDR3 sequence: CASSYSTGATTDTQYF.

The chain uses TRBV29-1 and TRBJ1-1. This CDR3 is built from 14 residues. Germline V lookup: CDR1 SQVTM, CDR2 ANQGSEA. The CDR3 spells CSAEGPTAETEAFF.

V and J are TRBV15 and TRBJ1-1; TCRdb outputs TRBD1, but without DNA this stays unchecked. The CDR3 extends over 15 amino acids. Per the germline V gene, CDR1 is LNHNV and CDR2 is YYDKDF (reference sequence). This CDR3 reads CATSREMGGNTEAFF.

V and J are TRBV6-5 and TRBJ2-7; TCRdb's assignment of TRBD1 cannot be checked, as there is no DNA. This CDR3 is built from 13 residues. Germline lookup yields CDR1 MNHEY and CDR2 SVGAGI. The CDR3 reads CASSHRDSYEQYF.

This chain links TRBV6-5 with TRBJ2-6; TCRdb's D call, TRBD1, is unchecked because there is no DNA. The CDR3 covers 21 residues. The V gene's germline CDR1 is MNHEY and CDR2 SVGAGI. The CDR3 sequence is CASSSPWDRGRGSSGANVLTF.

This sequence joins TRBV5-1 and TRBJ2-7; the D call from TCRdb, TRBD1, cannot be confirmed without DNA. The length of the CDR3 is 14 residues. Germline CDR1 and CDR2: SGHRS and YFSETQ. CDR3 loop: CASSWGTASYEQYF.

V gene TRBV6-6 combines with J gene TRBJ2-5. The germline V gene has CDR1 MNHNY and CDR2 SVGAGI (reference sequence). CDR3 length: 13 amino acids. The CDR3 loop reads CASSYVAQETQYF.

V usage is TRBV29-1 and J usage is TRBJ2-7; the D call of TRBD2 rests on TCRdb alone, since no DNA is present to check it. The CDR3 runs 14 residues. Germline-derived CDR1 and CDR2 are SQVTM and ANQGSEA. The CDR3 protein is CSAQGLAGSYEQYF.

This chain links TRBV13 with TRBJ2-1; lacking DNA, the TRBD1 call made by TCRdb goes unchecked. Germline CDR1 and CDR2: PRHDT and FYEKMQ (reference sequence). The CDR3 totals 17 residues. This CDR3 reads CASSLVPGESSYNEQFF.

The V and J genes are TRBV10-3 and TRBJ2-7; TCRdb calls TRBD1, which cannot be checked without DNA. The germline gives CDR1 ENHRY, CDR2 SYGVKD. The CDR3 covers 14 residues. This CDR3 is CAISGGGSSYEQYF.